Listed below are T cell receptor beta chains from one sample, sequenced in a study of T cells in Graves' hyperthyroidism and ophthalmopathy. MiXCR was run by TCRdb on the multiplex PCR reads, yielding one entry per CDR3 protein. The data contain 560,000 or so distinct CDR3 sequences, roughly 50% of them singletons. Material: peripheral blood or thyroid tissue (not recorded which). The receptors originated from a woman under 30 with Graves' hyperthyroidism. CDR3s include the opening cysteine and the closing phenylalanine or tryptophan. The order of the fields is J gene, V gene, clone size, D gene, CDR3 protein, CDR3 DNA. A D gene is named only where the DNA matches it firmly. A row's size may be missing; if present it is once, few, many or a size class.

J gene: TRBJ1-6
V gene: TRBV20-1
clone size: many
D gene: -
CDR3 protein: CSARGVGSPLHF
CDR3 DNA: TGCAGTGCTAGAGGGGTTGGTTCACCCCTCCACTTT

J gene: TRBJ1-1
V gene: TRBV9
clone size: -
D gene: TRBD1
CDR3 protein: CASSVPGQGVTEAFF
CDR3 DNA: TGTGCCAGCAGCGTTCCGGGACAGGGGGTCACTGAAGCTTTCTTT

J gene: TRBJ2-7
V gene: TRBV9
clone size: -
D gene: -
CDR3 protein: CASSPTGDRTYEQYF
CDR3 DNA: TGTGCCAGCAGCCCGACGGGGGACAGAACCTACGAGCAGTACTTC

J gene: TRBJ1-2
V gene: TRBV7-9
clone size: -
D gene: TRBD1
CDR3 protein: CASSLQTGGNYGYTF
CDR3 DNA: TGTGCCAGCAGTCTGCAGACAGGGGGTAACTATGGCTACACCTTC

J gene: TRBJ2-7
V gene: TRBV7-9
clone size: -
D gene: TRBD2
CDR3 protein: CASSQRLAGAGEQYF
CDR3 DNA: TGTGCCAGCAGCCAAAGACTAGCGGGAGCTGGGGAGCAGTACTTC

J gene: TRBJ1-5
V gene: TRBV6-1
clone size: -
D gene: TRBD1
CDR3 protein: CASSQRTGASRIQPQHF
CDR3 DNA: TGTGCCAGCAGTCAGCGGACAGGGGCCTCGCGGATCCAGCCCCAGCATTTT

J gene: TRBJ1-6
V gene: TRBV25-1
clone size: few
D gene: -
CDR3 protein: CASSPLGETSPLHF
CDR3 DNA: TGTGCCAGCTCACCACTCGGAGAAACTTCACCCCTCCACTTT

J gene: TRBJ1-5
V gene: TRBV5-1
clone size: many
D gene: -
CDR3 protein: CASSLGQHSNQPQHF
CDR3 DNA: TGTGCCAGCAGCTTAGGACAGCATAGCAATCAGCCCCAGCATTTT

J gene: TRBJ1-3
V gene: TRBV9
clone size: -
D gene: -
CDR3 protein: CASSQEFGNTIYF
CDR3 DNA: TGTGCCAGCAGCCAAGAATTCGGAAACACCATATATTTT

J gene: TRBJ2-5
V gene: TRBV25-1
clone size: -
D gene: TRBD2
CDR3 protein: CASSALPGLVETQYF
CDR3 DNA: TGTGCCAGCAGTGCGCTACCCGGACTAGTAGAGACCCAGTACTTC

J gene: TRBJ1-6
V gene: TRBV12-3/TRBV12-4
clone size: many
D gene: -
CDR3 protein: CASSPEPGRLHF
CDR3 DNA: TGTGCCAGCAGTCCGGAACCGGGGCGCCTCCACTTT

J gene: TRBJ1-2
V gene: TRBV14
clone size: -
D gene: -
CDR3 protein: CAGSQDQGFGYTF
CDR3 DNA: TGTGCCGGCAGCCAAGACCAGGGGTTTGGCTACACCTTC

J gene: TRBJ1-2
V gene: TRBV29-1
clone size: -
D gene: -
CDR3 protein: CSVESAVVNYGYTF
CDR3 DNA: TGCAGCGTTGAGTCTGCGGTAGTTAACTATGGCTACACCTTC

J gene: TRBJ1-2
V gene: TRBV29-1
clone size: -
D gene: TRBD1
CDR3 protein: CSVVTGTGYGYTF
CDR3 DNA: TGCAGCGTTGTGACTGGGACAGGGTATGGCTACACCTTC

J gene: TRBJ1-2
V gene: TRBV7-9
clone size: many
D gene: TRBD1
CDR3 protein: CASSPPGTVVGYTF
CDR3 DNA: TGTGCCAGCAGCCCACCCGGGACAGTGGTGGGCTACACCTTC

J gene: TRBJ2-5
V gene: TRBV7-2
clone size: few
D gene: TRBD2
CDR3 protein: CASSQDYLAGETQYF
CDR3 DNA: TGTGCCAGCAGCCAAGATTACCTAGCGGGAGAGACCCAGTACTTC

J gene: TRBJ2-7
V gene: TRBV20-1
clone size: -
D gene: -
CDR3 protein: CSAKEAGKISYEQYF
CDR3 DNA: TGCAGTGCCAAAGAGGCAGGGAAGATCTCCTACGAGCAGTACTTC

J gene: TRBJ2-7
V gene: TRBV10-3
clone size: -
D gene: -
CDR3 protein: CAISEHGQTYEQYF
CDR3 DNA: TGTGCCATCAGCGAGCACGGGCAGACCTACGAGCAGTACTTC

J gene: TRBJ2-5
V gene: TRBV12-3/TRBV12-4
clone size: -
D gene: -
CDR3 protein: CASSFVVDETQYF
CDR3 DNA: TGTGCCAGCAGTTTTGTAGTGGACGAGACCCAGTACTTC

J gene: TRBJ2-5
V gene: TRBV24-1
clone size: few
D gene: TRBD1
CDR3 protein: CATSDGQVVETQYF
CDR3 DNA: TGTGCCACCAGTGACGGACAGGTGGTCGAGACCCAGTACTTC

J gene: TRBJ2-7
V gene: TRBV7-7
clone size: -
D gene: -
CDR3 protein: CASSPGGDPYEQYF
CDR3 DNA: TGTGCCAGCAGCCCCGGAGGGGATCCCTACGAGCAGTACTTC

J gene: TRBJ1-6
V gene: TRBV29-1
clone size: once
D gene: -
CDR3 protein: CSSEGESPLHF
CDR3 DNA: TGCAGCTCTGAGGGAGAATCACCCCTCCACTTT

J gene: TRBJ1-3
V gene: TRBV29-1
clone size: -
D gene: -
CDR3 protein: CSVWSGDRNTIYF
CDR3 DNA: TGCAGCGTTTGGAGTGGGGATCGAAACACCATATATTTT

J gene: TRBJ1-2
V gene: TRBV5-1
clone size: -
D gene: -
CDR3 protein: CASSLFAGVAIGYTF
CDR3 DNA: TGCGCCAGCAGCCTCTTTGCGGGAGTCGCTATAGGGTACACCTTC

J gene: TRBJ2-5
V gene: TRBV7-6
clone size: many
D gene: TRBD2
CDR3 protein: CASSLLAGDETQYF
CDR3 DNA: TGTGCCAGCAGCTTGTTAGCGGGAGACGAGACCCAGTACTTC

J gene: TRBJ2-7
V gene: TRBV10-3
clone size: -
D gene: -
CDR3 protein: CAISEGGVEYEQYF
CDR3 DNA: TGTGCCATCAGTGAGGGGGGAGTAGAGTACGAGCAGTACTTC

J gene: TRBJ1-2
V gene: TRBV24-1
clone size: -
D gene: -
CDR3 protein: CASSLKGGHYGYTF
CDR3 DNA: TGTGCCAGCAGTTTAAAGGGCGGTCACTATGGCTACACCTTC